This record covers a single T cell receptor beta chain. Its target is not known. The entry originates in a study of CXCR3-negative and CXCR3-positive naive CD8 T cells. A CD45RO-CCR7+CD27+CD95- phenotype identified naive CD8+ T cells. Whole-study results and caveats: Hydrophobicity of TRB CDR3s was greater in CXCR3-positive naive cells than in CXCR3-negative naive cells.

Libraries of TRB cDNA were made by 5' RACE and carried UMIs. TCRdb re-called the 5' RACE reads, yielding one record per CDR3 amino acid sequence without DNA. This table lists over 55,000 distinct CDR3 sequences. The CDR3 loop spans 15 amino acids. CDR1 and CDR2 from the germline V gene are SQVTM and ANQGSEA. Sequenced input: naive CXCR3+ CD8+ T cells from blood. This sample's subset: CD45RO-CCR7+CD27+CD95- naive CD8+ T cells expressing CXCR3 (TNR3+). The chain joins TRBV29-1 to TRBJ2-1; there is no DNA to check the TCRdb D call of TRBD2. The TCR originated in a human donor in good health. Some clones in this sample may be carry-over from other donors' samples. The CDR3 here is CSVEKPLRDSNEQFF.